This T cell receptor (beta chain) was identified during a study of blood T cells in healthy people across ages. Study-level results: With age, beta diversity per million T cells declined roughly linearly, significantly by 40. Possibly, changes in expanded clonotypes were confounded because donor CMV status was unknown. Those diversity estimates obtained from one million T cells were thought to be underestimates.

Together with a sample-barcoded 5' primer, a J-beta primer mix was included in a second PCR lasting about 7 to 11 cycles. One entry per CDR3 protein results from TCRdb running MiXCR on the 5' RACE reads. The repertoire holds fewer than 900,000 distinct CDR3 sequences, with roughly 34% as singletons. Samples each had at least 5.5 micrograms of total RNA extracted. With respect to this clonotype: Its antigen is undetermined.

The sequence was collected from a man aged 18 to 35 in good health. Sequencing was performed on blood.

The CDR3 region has the DNA TGCGCCAGCAGCTTACCCCCGGGGGGCGCGGATGGCTACACCTTC. This codes for CASSLPPGGADGYTF. This sequence joins TRBV5-1 and TRBJ1-2; a weak D match, TRBD1 (6 bases). The CDR3 has 15 amino acids. V was trimmed by 2 bases and J by 6 bases, leaving 17 bases between them. The germline CDR1 and CDR2 sequences are SGHRS and YFSETQ. Looking up the rest from reference TRBV5-1 and TRBJ1-2 gives the full variable domain: KAGVTQTPRYLIKTRGQQVTLSCSPISGHRSVSWYQQTPGQGLQFLFEYFSETQRNKGNFPGRFSGRQFSNSRSEMNVSTLELGDSALYLCASSLPPGGADGYTFGSGTRLTVV.